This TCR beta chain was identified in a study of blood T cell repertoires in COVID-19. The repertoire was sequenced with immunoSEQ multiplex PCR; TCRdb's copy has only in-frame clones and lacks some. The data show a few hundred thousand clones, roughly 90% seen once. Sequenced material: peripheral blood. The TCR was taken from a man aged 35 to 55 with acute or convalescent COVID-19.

The CDR3 reads CASSPTGRGMRYTF. CDR3 in DNA: TGTGCCAGTAGTCCAACCGGCAGGGGCATGAGGTACACCTTC. The chain couples TRBV19 to TRBJ1-2; possibly TRBD1 for D (6 bases). The CDR3 is 14 residues long. The V end was cut by 5 bases, the J end by 11 bases, with 21 bases between. CDR1 is LNHDA and CDR2 is SQIVND in the germline V gene (reference sequence). Looking up the rest from reference TRBV19 and TRBJ1-2 gives the full variable domain: DGGITQSPKYLFRKEGQNVTLSCEQNLNHDAMYWYRQDPGQGLRLIYYSQIVNDFQKGDIAEGYSVSREKKESFPLTVTSAQKNPTAFYLCASSPTGRGMRYTFGSGTRLTVV.